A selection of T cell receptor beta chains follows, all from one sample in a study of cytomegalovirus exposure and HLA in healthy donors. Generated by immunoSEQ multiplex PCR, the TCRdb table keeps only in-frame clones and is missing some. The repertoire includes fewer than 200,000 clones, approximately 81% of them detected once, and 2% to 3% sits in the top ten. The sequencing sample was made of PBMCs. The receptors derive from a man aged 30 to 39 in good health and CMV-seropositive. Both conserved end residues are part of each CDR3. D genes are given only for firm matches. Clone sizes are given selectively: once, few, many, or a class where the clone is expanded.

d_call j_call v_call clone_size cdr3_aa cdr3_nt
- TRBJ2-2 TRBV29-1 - CSVDLGGGELFF TGCAGCGTCGACTTGGGAGGCGGGGAGCTGTTTTTT
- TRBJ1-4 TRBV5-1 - CASSLSGVSNEKLFF TGCGCCAGCAGCTTGTCCGGGGTGTCTAATGAAAAACTGTTTTTT
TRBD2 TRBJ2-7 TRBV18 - CASSPSSGKIHEQYF TGTGCCAGCTCACCGTCTAGCGGGAAGATCCACGAGCAGTACTTC
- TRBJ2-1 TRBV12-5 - CASGFGRGDNEQFF TGTGCTAGTGGTTTTGGCAGGGGGGACAATGAGCAGTTCTTC
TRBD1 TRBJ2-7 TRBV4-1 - CASSRRPGQGAHEQYF TGCGCCAGCAGCCGCCGGCCGGGACAGGGGGCCCACGAGCAGTACTTC
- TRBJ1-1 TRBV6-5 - CASSPRGNTEAFF TGTGCCAGCAGCCCCAGGGGGAACACTGAAGCTTTCTTT
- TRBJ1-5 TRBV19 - CASGNTGYNQPQHF TGTGCCAGCGGAAACACAGGGTACAATCAGCCCCAGCATTTT
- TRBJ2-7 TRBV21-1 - CASSNTLDRDTYEQYF TGTGCCAGCAGCAATACCTTGGACAGGGACACCTACGAGCAGTACTTC
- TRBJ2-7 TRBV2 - CASCLRGDFYEQYF TGTGCCAGCTGCCTGAGAGGGGACTTTTACGAGCAGTACTTC
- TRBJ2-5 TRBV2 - CASSERETQYF TGTGCCAGCAGTGAACGGGAGACCCAGTACTTC
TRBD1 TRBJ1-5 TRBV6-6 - CASSSTGGSAKPQHF TGTGCCAGCAGCTCGACAGGGGGCAGCGCGAAGCCCCAGCATTTT
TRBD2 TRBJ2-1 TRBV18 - CASSPGTSGSGEQFF TGTGCCAGCTCACCCGGGACTAGCGGGTCGGGTGAGCAGTTCTTC
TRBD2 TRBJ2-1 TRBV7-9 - CASSFKASGYSYNEQFF TGTGCCAGCAGCTTCAAGGCTAGCGGATACTCCTACAATGAGCAGTTCTTC
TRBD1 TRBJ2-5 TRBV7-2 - CASRPRTGPSTQETQYF TGTGCCAGCAGACCCAGGACAGGCCCTTCGACACAAGAGACCCAGTACTTC
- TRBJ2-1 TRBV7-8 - CASSFHLANDEQFF TGTGCCAGCAGCTTCCACCTAGCTAACGATGAGCAGTTCTTC
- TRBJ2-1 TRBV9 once CASSPRARTTLSEGRYEQFF TGTGCCAGCAGCCCCCGTGCGAGGACCACACTCAGTGAGGGCCGCTATGAGCAGTTCTTC
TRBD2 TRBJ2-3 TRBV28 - CASSSASGSPQGRDTQYF TGTGCCAGCAGTTCGGCTAGCGGGAGCCCCCAAGGGAGAGATACGCAGTATTTT
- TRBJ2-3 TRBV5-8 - CASSIYRGTDTQYF TGTGCCAGCAGCATTTACAGGGGCACAGATACGCAGTATTTT
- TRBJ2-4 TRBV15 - CATSRLPRLAKNIQYF TGTGCCACCAGCAGACTCCCCAGGTTAGCCAAAAACATTCAGTACTTC
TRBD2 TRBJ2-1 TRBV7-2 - CASSGWWPSGAIPMDEQFF TGTGCCAGCAGCGGATGGTGGCCTAGCGGGGCCATCCCAATGGATGAGCAGTTCTTC
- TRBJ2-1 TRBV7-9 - CASSFGPGGYNEQFF -
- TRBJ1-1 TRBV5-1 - CASSLYKSNTEAFF TGCGCCAGCAGCTTATACAAGTCGAACACTGAAGCTTTCTTT
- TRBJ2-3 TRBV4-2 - CASSPGGPTDTQYF TGTGCCAGCAGCCCAGGAGGGCCCACAGATACGCAGTATTTT
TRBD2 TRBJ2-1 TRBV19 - CASSIVSGTYNEQFF TGTGCCAGTAGTATAGTTAGCGGGACTTACAATGAGCAGTTCTTC
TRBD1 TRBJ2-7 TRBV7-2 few CASSLAQGVEQYF TGTGCCAGCAGCTTGGCCCAGGGGGTCGAGCAGTACTTC
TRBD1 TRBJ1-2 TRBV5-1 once CASSYTGDPPFGYTF TGCGCCAGCAGCTATACAGGGGATCCGCCCTTTGGCTACACCTTC
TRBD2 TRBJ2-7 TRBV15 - CATSRDRASGTYEQYF TGTGCCACCAGCAGAGATAGGGCTAGCGGGACCTACGAGCAGTACTTC
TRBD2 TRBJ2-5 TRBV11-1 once CASSLNQGGETQYF TGTGCCAGCAGCCTTAACCAGGGAGGGGAGACCCAGTACTTC
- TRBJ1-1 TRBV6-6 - CASSYLGGNTEAFF TGTGCCAGCAGTTACCTTGGGGGCAACACTGAAGCTTTCTTT
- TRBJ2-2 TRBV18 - CASSLQNGLNTGELFF TGTGCCAGCTCACTCCAAAACGGACTCAACACCGGGGAGCTGTTTTTT
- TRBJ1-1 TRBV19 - CASTLTGGWTEAFF TGTGCCAGTACCCTAACGGGGGGCTGGACTGAAGCTTTCTTT
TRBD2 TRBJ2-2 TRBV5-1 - CASRTTSGSAGELFF TGCGCCAGCAGGACGACTAGCGGGAGTGCCGGGGAGCTGTTTTTT
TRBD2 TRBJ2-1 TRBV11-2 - CASSLAGGAYNEQFF TGTGCCAGCAGCTTAGCGGGAGGGGCCTACAATGAGCAGTTCTTC
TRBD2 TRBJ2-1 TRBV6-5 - CASSSGTSFRNEQFF TGTGCCAGCAGTTCCGGGACTAGTTTCCGCAATGAGCAGTTCTTC
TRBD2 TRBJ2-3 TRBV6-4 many CASSERETDTQYF TGTGCCAGCAGTGAGCGGGAGACAGATACGCAGTATTTT
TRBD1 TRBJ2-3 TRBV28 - CASSLDRGGTDTQYF TGTGCCAGCAGTTTAGACAGGGGTGGGACAGATACGCAGTATTTT
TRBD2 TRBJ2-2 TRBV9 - CASSVGLARAGELFF TGTGCCAGCAGCGTAGGACTAGCGAGAGCCGGGGAGCTGTTTTTT
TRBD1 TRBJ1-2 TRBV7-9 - CASSLIGQGNYGYTF TGTGCCAGCAGCTTAATCGGACAGGGGAACTATGGCTACACCTTC
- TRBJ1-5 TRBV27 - CASSLGAHQPQHF TGTGCCAGCAGTTTAGGGGCCCATCAGCCCCAGCATTTT
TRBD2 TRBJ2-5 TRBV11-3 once CASSPQRLAGQETQYF TGTGCCAGCAGCCCCCAAAGACTAGCGGGACAAGAGACCCAGTACTTC
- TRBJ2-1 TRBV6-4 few CASSDSLADYNEQFF TGTGCCAGCAGTGATAGTCTAGCTGACTACAATGAGCAGTTCTTC
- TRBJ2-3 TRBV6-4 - CASSPERSRTDTQYF TGTGCCAGCAGTCCCGAGAGGTCACGCACAGATACGCAGTATTTT
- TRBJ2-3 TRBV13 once CASSLGRGVADTQYF TGTGCCAGCAGCTTAGGCAGGGGTGTTGCAGATACGCAGTATTTT
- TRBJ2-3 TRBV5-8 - CASSLGSYTDTQYF TGTGCCAGCAGCTTGGGGAGTTACACAGATACGCAGTATTTT